This entry describes one T cell receptor (beta chain). Antigen unknown. This sample was taken from a study of T cells in Graves' hyperthyroidism and ophthalmopathy. Study-wide points: Ophthalmopathy cases were set apart from stable hyperthyroidism by a 13 V-J model.

Deletions cut 6 bases from V and 6 bases from J, with 18 bases between. Germline V gives CDR1 MGHRA, CDR2 YSYEKL. The CDR3 contains 14 residues. Graves' hyperthyroidism was deemed stable absent ophthalmopathy progression within 18 months. Patients were aged 18 to 65, had disease duration under 2 months, and had newly diagnosed hyperthyroidism. The study excluded patients with uncontrolled infection, other autoimmune disease, pregnancy or lactation. RNA transcripts served as the template for amplifying TCR beta CDR3 regions. HTBI primers drove first-round RT-PCR of the TCR CDR3. TCRdb re-analysed the multiplex PCR reads in MiXCR, keeping a single row per CDR3 protein. The sample consists of about 690,000 distinct CDR3 sequences, approximately 15% of them appearing once.

The sequencing input was blood. The chain employs TRBV4-1 and TRBJ2-7, with D possibly being TRBD2 (6 bases). This TCR was sampled from a man in his forties or fifties with Graves' hyperthyroidism. The CDR3 protein is CASSPIFEEGEQYF. The CDR3, as DNA: TGCGCCAGCAGTCCCATCTTTGAGGAGGGCGAGCAGTACTTC.